What follows are 6 T cell receptor beta chains derived from one specimen sequenced in a study of CD8 T cells in Susac syndrome. RNA in amounts of about 0.45 to 1 ug was reverse transcribed with random hexamers. TCRdb reanalysed the immunoSEQ multiplex PCR reads using MiXCR and keeps one entry per CDR3 protein. This sample yields a few hundred thousand distinct CDR3 sequences, of which 85% to 95% are seen a single time; approximately 0.075% belongs to the top ten. Sequencing was carried out using CD4+ T cells from PBMCs. These TCRs come from a human donor with multiple sclerosis.

V and J are TRBV6-4 and TRBJ1-5, with D unclear. Germline V gene lookup returns CDR1 MRHNA and CDR2 SNTAGT. CDR3 length: 15 residues. V dropped 0 bases and J dropped 5 bases, with 11 bases sitting between them. CDR3 DNA: TGTGCCAGCAGTGACTCTTGGGGAAAGGATCAGCCCCAGCATTTT. This sequence encodes CASSDSWGKDQPQHF.

The DNA of the CDR3 is TGTGCCAGCAGTCTAGTCGCGACAGGGTTTAACTATGGCTACACCTTC. It encodes CASSLVATGFNYGYTF. V usage is TRBV27 and J usage is TRBJ1-2; 7 positions agree with TRBD1. The germline gives CDR1 MNHEY, CDR2 SMNVEV (reference sequence). The CDR3 extends over 16 amino acids. The V segment lost 5 bases and the J segment 1 base; nucleotides outside the gene matches: 10.

The chain joins TRBV29-1 to TRBJ2-3; tentative D call: TRBD1 (6 bases). V was pared by 7 bases and J by 5 bases, with 13 bases between. The CDR3 is 12 amino acids. Germline CDR1 SQVTM, CDR2 ANQGSEA. The CDR3 protein is CSANRDQDTQYF. Written as DNA, the CDR3 is TGCAGCGCGAACAGGGACCAAGATACGCAGTATTTT.

CDR3 sequence: CASSLGQDTDTQYF. The CDR3 DNA follows: TGCGCCAGCAGCTTAGGACAAGACACAGATACGCAGTATTTT. V gene TRBV5-1 combines with J gene TRBJ2-3; possible D gene TRBD1, 5 bases. The V and J ends lost 2 bases and 2 bases respectively, with 9 bases between them. From germline, CDR1 is SGHRS and CDR2 YFSETQ. The CDR3 extends over 14 amino acids.

This chain joins TRBV24-1 and TRBJ1-1; D gene unclear. The germline V gene has CDR1 KGHDR and CDR2 SFDVKD. CDR3 length equals 14 residues. Trimming took 0 bases from V and 1 from J, leaving 5 bases between them. CDR3 in amino acids: CATSDLAQNTEAFF. The CDR3 DNA follows: TGTGCCACCAGTGATTTGGCGCAGAACACTGAAGCTTTCTTT.

The chain uses TRBV30 and TRBJ1-6; D gene uncertain. The CDR3 has 13 residues. The germline CDR1 and CDR2 sequences are GTSNPN and SVGIG (reference sequence). Deletions cut 4 bases from V and 9 bases from J, with 13 bases between. The CDR3: CAWTVQGSSPLHF. The CDR3 DNA sequence: TGTGCCTGGACGGTCCAAGGGAGTTCACCCCTCCACTTT.